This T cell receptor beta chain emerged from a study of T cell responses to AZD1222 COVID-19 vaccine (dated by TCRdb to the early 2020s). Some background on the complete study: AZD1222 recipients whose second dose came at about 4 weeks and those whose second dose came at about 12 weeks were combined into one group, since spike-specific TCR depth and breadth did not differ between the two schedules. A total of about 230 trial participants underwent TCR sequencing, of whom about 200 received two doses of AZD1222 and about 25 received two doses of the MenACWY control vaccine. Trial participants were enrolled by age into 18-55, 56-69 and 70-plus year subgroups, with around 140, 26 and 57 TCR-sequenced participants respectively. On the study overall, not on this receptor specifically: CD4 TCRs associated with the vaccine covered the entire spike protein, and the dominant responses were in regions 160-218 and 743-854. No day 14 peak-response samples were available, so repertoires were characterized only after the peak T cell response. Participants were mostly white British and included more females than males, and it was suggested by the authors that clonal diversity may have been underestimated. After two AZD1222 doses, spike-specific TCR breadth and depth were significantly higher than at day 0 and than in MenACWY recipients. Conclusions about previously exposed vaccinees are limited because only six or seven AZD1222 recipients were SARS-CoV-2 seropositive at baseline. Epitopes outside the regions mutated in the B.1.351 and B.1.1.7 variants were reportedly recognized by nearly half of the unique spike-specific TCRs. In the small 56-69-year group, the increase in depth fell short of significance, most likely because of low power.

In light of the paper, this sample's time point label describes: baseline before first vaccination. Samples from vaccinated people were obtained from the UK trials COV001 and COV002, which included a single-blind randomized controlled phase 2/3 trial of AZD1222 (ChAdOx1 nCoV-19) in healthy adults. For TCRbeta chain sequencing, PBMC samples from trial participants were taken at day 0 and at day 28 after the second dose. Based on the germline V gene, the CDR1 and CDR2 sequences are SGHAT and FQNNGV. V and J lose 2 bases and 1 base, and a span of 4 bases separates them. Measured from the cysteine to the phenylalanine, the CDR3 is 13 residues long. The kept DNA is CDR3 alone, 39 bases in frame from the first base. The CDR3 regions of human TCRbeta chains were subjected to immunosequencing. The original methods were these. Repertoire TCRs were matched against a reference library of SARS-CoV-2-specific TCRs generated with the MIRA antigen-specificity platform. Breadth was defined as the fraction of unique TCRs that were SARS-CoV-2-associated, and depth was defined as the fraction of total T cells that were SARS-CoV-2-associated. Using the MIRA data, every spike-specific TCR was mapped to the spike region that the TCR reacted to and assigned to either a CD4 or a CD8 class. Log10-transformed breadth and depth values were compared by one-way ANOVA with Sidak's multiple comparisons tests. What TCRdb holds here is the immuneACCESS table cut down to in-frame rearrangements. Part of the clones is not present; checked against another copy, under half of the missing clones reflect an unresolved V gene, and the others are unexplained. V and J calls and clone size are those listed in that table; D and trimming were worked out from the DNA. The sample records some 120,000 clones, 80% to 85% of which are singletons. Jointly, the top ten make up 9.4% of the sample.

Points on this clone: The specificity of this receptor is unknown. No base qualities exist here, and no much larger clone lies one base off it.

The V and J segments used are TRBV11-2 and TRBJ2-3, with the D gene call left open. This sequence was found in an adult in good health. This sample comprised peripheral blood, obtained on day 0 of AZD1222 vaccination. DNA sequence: TGTGCCAGCAGCTTATCGGGCACAGATACGCAGTATTTT. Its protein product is CASSLSGTDTQYF.